This T cell receptor (beta chain) derives from a study of cytomegalovirus exposure and HLA in healthy donors. Concerning this clone itself: Antigen: not known.

At the time of sampling, donors were nominally healthy, though unrecorded immune exposures were likely. Study conclusions and caveats: Presence/absence analyses assumed roughly uniform sequencing depth across donors.

Use of 60 Vbeta and 13 Jbeta primers characterized the PCR. The data were produced by immunoSEQ multiplex PCR, yet TCRdb's version contains in-frame clones alone and is incomplete. The table records fewer than 45,000 clones, almost 70% of them present only once. Germline CDR1 and CDR2: SEHNR and FQNEAQ (reference sequence). The CDR3 consists of 13 residues. Unmatched junction bases numbered 4, after V lost 5 bases and J lost 5 bases. The rearrangement uses TRBV7-9 and TRBJ2-7; 9 nucleotides match TRBD1. The sequenced sample consisted of PBMCs. This TCR derives from a man aged 35 to 55 in good health and CMV-seronegative. CDR3 DNA: TGTGCCAGCAGCACCCGGACAGGGGACGAGCAGTACTTC. Its protein product is CASSTRTGDEQYF.